This T cell receptor (beta chain) was recovered during a study of PD-1 blockade in classical Hodgkin lymphoma. Turning to the study itself: Each patient was given nivolumab 3 mg/kg through a vein every 2 weeks.

General observations from the study: By C4D1, CD4+ diversity increased significantly, especially in complete responders.

The assay was immunoSEQ multiplex PCR, and TCRdb's table has in-frame clones only and misses some. The sample contains 25,000 to 30,000 clones, about 85% of which appear only once. The CDR3 has 17 residues. The V gene's germline CDR1 is PRHDT and CDR2 FYEKMQ (reference sequence). Unmatched junction bases numbered 13, after V lost 5 bases and J lost 6 bases. Time point indicated: cycle 4 day 1 (C4D1), after 6 weeks of nivolumab. Autologous stem cell transplantation was followed by relapse in every patient, and brentuximab vedotin exposure varied. Using magnetic negative selection, the CD4+ T cells were separated out of thawed PBMCs. With respect to this clone: Its matching antigen is unknown.

Specimen: CD4+ T cells from blood, collected before the fourth cycle of nivolumab. The TCR sequence derives from a human donor with classical Hodgkin lymphoma. The chain couples TRBV13 to TRBJ1-6; 7 bases match TRBD1. CDR3 sequence reads: CASSPRTGSAVNSPLHF. The CDR3 nucleotides read TGTGCCAGCAGCCCGCGGACAGGTAGTGCGGTTAATTCACCCCTCCACTTT.